The sequence of this TCR beta chain was determined in a study of control samples from healthy donors and cancer patients. The table lists this clone with a count of one. Trimming left V 9 bases short and J 9 bases short, with 15 bases between. CDR1 is SGHTA, CDR2 FQGTGA, per germline. The CDR3 totals 12 residues. Some clones are missing from TCRdb's copy, which holds only in-frame ones; the method was immunoSEQ multiplex PCR. The table records 90,000 or so clones, roughly 84% of them present only once. The specimen was PBMCs. This sequence originates from a man in his sixties or seventies with lung cancer. This chain links TRBV7-3 with TRBJ2-4; D could derive from TRBD1 or TRBD2 (5 bases each). The CDR3 loop reads CARHTGASIQYF. CDR3 bases: TGTGCCAGGCACACCGGGGCGAGCATTCAGTACTTC.